This T cell receptor beta chain comes out of a study of T cells after posttransplantation cyclophosphamide. Generated by immunoSEQ multiplex PCR, the TCRdb table keeps only in-frame clones and is missing some. This sample yields tens of thousands of clones, of which roughly nine tenths are seen a single time; approximately 3.1% belongs to the top ten. Per the germline V gene, CDR1 is SQVTM and CDR2 is ANQGSEA. This CDR3 has 14 residues. V is TRBV29-1 and J is TRBJ1-1; D perhaps matches TRBD1 (5 bases). This TCR came from a woman between 50 and 59 years old in good health and a related stem cell transplant donor. Sample: PBMCs. CDR3 sequence reads: CTTGSRLMNTEAFF. CDR3 coding DNA: TGCACCACAGGATCCAGGCTAATGAACACTGAAGCTTTCTTT.